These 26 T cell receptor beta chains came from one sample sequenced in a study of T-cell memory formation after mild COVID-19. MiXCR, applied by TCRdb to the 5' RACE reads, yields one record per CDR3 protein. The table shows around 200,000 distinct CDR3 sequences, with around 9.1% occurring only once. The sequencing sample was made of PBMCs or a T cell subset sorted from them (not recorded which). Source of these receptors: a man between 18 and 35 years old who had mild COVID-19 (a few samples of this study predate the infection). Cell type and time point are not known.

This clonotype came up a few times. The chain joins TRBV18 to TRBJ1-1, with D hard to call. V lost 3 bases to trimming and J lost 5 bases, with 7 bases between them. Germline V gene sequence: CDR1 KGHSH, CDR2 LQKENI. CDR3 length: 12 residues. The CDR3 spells CASSPRETEAFF. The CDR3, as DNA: TGTGCCAGCTCACCGCGGGAGACTGAAGCTTTCTTT. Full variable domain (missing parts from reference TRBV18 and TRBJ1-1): NAGVMQNPRHLVRRRGQEARLRCSPMKGHSHVYWYRQLPEEGLKFMVYLQKENIIDESGMPKERFSAEFPKEGPSILRIQQVVRGDSAAYFCASSPRETEAFFGQGTRLTVV.

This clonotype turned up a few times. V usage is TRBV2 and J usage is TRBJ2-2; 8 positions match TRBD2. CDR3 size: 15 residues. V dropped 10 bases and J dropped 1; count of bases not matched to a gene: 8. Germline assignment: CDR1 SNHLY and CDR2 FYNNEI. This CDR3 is CAIGGASGNTGELFF. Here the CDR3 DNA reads TGTGCCATCGGGGGGGCTAGCGGGAACACCGGGGAGCTGTTTTTT.

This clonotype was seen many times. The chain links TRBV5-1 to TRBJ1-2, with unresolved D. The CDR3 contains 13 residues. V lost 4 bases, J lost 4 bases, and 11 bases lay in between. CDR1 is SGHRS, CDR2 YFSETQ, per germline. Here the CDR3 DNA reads TGCGCCAGCAGCGCTGGACCTAGCTATGGCTACACCTTC. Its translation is CASSAGPSYGYTF.

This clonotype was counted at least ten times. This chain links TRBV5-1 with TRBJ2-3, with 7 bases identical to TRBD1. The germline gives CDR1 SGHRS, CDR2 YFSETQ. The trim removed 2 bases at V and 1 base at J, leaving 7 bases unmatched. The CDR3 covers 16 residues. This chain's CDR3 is CASSLLTGVGTDTQYF. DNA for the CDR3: TGCGCCAGCAGCTTATTAACAGGGGTCGGCACAGATACGCAGTATTTT.

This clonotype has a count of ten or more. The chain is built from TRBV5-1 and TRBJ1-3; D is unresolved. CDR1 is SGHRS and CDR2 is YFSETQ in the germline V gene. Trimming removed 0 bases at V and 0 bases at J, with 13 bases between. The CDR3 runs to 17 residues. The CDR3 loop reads CASSLEGVTSSGNTIYF. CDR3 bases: TGCGCCAGCAGCTTGGAGGGCGTAACGTCCTCTGGAAACACCATATATTTT.

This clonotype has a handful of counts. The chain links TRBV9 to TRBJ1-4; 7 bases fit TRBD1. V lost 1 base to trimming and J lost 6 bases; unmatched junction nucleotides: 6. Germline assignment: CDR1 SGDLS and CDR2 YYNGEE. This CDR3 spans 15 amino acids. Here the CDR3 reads CASSVYGQGDEKLFF. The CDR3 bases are TGTGCCAGCAGCGTATATGGGCAGGGGGATGAAAAACTGTTTTTT.

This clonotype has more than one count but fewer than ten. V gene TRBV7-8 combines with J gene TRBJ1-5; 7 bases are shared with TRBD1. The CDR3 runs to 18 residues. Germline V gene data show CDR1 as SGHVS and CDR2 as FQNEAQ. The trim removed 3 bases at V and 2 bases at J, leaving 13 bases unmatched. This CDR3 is CASSFTRTGAVGNQPQHF. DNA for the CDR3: TGTGCCAGCAGCTTTACCCGAACAGGGGCTGTTGGCAATCAGCCCCAGCATTTT.

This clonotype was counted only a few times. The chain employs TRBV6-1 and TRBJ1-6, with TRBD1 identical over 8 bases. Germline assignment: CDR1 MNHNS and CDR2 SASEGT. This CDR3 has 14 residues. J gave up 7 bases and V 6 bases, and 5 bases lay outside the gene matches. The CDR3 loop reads CASSRDRSNSPLHF. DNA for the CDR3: TGTGCCAGCAGCCGGGACAGGTCAAATTCACCCCTCCACTTT.

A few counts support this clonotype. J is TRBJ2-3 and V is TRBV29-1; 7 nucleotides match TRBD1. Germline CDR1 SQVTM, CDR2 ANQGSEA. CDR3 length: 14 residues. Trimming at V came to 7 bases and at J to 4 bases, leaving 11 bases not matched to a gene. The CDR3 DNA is TGCAGCGGTGCCCCCTTCGACAGGGCAGATACGCAGTATTTT. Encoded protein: CSGAPFDRADTQYF.

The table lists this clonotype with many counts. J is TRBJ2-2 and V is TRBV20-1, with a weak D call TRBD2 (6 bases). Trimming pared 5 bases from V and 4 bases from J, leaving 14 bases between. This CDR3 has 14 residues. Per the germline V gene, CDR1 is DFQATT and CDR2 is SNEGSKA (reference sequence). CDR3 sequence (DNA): TGCAGTGCTGTAGGGGCCGGGGGCACCGGGGAGCTGTTTTTT. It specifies CSAVGAGGTGELFF.

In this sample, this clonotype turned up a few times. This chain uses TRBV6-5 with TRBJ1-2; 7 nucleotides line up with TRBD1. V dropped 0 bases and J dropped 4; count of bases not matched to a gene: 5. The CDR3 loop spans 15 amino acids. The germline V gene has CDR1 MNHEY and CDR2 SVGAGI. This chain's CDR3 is CASSYSRQGIYGYTF. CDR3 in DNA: TGTGCCAGCAGTTACTCCCGACAGGGAATCTATGGCTACACCTTC.

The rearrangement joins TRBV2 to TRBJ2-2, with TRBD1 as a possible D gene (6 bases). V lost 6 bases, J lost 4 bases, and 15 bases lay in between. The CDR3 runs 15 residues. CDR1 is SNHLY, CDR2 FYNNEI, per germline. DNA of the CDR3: TGTGCCAGCAGGCGGACAGACCAACCCACCGGGGAGCTGTTTTTT. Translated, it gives CASRRTDQPTGELFF.

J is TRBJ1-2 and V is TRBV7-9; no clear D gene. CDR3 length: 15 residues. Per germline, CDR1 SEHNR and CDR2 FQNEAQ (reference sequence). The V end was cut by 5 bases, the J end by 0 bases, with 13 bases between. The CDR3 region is CASSPSDVPNYGYTF. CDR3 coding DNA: TGTGCCAGCAGCCCATCGGACGTACCTAACTATGGCTACACCTTC.

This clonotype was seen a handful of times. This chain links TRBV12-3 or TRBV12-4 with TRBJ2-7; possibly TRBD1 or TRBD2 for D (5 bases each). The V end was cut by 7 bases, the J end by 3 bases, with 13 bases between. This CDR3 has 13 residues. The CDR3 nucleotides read TGTGCCAGCAAAATGGGACGGTTCTACGAGCAGTACTTC. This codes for CASKMGRFYEQYF.

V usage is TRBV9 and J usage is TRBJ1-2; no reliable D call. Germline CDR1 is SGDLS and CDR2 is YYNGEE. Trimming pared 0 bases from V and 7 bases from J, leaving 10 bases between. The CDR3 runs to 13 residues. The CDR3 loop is CASSVGGEFGYTF. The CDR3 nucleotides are TGTGCCAGCAGCGTAGGCGGGGAATTTGGCTACACCTTC.

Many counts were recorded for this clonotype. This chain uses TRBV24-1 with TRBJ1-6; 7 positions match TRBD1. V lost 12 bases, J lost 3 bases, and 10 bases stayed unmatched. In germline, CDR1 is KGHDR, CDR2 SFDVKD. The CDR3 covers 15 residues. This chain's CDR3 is CAGSRDSRYNSPLHF. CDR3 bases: TGTGCCGGATCCCGGGACAGCCGCTATAATTCACCCCTCCACTTT.

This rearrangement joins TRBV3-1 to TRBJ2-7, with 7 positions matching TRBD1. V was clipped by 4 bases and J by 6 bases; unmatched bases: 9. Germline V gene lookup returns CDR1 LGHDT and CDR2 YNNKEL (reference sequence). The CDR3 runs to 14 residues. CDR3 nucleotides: TGTGCCAGCAGCCGTCGACAGGGATGGCGCGAGCAGTACTTC. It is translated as CASSRRQGWREQYF.

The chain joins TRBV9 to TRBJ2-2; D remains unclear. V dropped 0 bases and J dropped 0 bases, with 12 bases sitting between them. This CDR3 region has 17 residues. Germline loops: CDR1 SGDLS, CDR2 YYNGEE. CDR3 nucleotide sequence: TGTGCCAGCAGCGTAGGGCCAGGAAGACCGAACACCGGGGAGCTGTTTTTT. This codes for CASSVGPGRPNTGELFF.

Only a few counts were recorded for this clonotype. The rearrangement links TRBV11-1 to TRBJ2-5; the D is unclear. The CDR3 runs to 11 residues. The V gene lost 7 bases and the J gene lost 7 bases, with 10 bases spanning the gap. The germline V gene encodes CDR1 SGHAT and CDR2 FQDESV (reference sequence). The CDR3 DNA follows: TGTGCCAGCACCTCGTCGGCGACCCAGTACTTC. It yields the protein CASTSSATQYF.

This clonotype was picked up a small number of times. The CDR3 DNA sequence: TGTGCCAGCAGCCGACAGGGGCACTATGGCTACACCTTC. Protein: CASSRQGHYGYTF. The rearrangement joins TRBV7-2 to TRBJ1-2, with 8 bases fitting TRBD1. Germline assignment: CDR1 SGHTA and CDR2 FQGNSA. There are 13 residues in the CDR3. V lost 5 bases to trimming and J lost 3 bases; unmatched junction nucleotides: 2.

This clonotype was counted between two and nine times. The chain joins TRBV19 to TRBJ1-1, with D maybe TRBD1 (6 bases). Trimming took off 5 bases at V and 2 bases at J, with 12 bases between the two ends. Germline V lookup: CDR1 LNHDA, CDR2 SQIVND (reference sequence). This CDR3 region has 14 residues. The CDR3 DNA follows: TGTGCCAGTAGTTCACCGGGACACAACACTGAAGCTTTCTTT. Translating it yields CASSSPGHNTEAFF.

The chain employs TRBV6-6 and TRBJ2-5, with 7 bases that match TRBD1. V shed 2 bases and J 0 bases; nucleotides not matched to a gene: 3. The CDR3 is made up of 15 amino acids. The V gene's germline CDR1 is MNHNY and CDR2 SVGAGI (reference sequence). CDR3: CASSYDRAYQETQYF. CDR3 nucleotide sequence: TGTGCCAGCAGTTACGACAGGGCCTACCAAGAGACCCAGTACTTC.

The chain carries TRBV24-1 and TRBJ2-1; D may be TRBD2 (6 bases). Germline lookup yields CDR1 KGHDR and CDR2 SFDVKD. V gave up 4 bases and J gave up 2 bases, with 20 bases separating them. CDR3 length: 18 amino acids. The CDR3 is CATSDEEPGLGAYNEQFF. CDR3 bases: TGTGCCACCAGTGACGAAGAGCCGGGACTGGGAGCCTACAATGAGCAGTTCTTC.

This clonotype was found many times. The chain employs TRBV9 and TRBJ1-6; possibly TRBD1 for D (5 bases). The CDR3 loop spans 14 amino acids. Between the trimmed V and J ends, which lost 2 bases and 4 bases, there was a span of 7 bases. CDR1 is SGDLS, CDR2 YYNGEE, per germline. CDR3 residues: CASSVRVYNSPLHF. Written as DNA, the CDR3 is TGTGCCAGCAGCGTCAGGGTATATAATTCACCCCTCCACTTT.

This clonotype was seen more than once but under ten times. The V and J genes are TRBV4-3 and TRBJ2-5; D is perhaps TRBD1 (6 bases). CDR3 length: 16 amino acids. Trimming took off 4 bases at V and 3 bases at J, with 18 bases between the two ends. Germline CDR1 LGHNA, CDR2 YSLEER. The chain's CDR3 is CASSLLPGDTKETQYF. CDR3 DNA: TGCGCCAGCAGCCTTCTCCCTGGGGACACGAAAGAGACCCAGTACTTC.

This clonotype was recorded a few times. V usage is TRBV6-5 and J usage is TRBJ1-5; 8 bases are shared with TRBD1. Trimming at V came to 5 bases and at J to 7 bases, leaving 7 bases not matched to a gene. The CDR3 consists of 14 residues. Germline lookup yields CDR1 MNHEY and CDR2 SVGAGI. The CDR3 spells CASSKQTGEQPQHF. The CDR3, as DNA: TGTGCCAGCAGTAAACAGACAGGGGAGCAGCCCCAGCATTTT.